The T cell receptor (beta chain) under discussion was sequenced for a study of neurological immune-mediated disorders. The study built unsorted libraries from 2 million PBMCs kept at -80 C. This clonotype was counted at least ten times. The antigen is not known. Sequencing runs each yielded over 180 million TCR-beta sequences from 15-18 subjects. TCRdb processed the 5' RACE reads anew with MiXCR; each CDR3 protein has one entry. The sample holds 55,000 to 75,000 distinct CDR3 sequences, 2% to 3% seen once. Broader study findings: When the repertoires were sorted by phylogenetic grouping, those of 18 of 34 multiple sclerosis patients ended up in one related-CDR3 cluster, a possible signature.

Specimen: PBMCs. The TCR was taken from a man aged 45 to 65 with multiple sclerosis.

CDR3 sequence reads: CASSYRGGGNTEAFF. The CDR3 DNA reads TGTGCCAGCAGTTATAGGGGAGGGGGGAACACTGAAGCTTTCTTT. V is TRBV6-6 and J is TRBJ1-1; D is possibly TRBD1 (6 bases). Per the germline V gene, CDR1 is MNHNY and CDR2 is SVGAGI (reference sequence). V was shortened by 3 bases and J by 1 base, with 12 bases between the two germline ends. The CDR3 runs 15 residues.